This passage covers 14 T cell receptor beta chains from one sample sequenced in a study of identical twins. TCRdb passed the 5' RACE reads through MiXCR, listing each CDR3 protein once. The sample contains some 260,000 distinct CDR3 sequences, around an eighth of which appear only once. Sequencing input: memory (CD45RO+) T cells sorted from blood. The source is a woman aged 18-29 years in good health.

CDR3 in DNA: TGTGCCAGCACGCGACATCGCTTCTCCTACGAGCAGTACTTC. This translates into CASTRHRFSYEQYF. This chain links TRBV6-1 with TRBJ2-7, with D unresolved. The CDR3 consists of 14 residues. Trimming shortened V by 7 bases and J by 0 bases, and 13 bases separated the two germline ends. Germline loops: CDR1 MNHNS, CDR2 SASEGT.

This chain joins TRBV6-1 and TRBJ2-5, with a possible D match to TRBD2 (6 bases). Trimming removed 5 bases from V and 5 bases from J, with 18 bases in between. The CDR3 has 15 residues. The germline V gene encodes CDR1 MNHNS and CDR2 SASEGT. CDR3 region: CASSRGTLQVETQYF. The CDR3 nucleotides are TGTGCCAGCAGTCGGGGGACCCTACAAGTGGAGACCCAGTACTTC.

This clonotype was detected only a few times. This rearrangement joins TRBV5-1 to TRBJ1-3; no definite D call. CDR1 is SGHRS and CDR2 is YFSETQ in the germline V gene. The CDR3 is made up of 15 amino acids. V lost 1 base and J 0 bases, leaving 8 bases between the germline ends. The CDR3: CASSLTQTSGNTIYF. For the CDR3, the DNA is TGCGCCAGCAGCTTGACGCAGACCTCTGGAAACACCATATATTTT.

This clonotype was counted only a few times. The chain is built from TRBV27 and TRBJ1-1, with 9 bases fitting TRBD1. CDR1 MNHEY and CDR2 SMNVEV come from the germline V gene (reference sequence). The CDR3 extends over 17 amino acids. Trimming at V came to 3 bases and at J to 0 bases, leaving 8 bases not matched to a gene. The CDR3 is CASSLPPGQGMNTEAFF. CDR3 bases: TGTGCCAGCAGTTTGCCCCCCGGACAGGGGATGAACACTGAAGCTTTCTTT.

This clonotype occurred many times. The chain carries TRBV7-2 and TRBJ2-1; 10 bases align to TRBD2. Germline V CDR1 and CDR2: SGHTA, FQGNSA. The CDR3 is 13 amino acids. J was trimmed by 6 bases and V by 8 bases; bases with no gene match: 4. The CDR3 spells CASASGRFNEQFF. The CDR3 DNA follows: TGTGCCAGCGCTAGCGGGAGATTCAATGAGCAGTTCTTC. Full variable domain (rest looked up from reference TRBV7-2 and TRBJ2-1): GAGVSQSPSNKVTEKGKDVELRCDPISGHTALYWYRQSLGQGLEFLIYFQGNSAPDKSGLPSDRFSAERTGGSVSTLTIQRTQQEDSAVYLCASASGRFNEQFFGPGTRLTVL.

This CDR3 is CSVGGQGPLNRETQYF. The CDR3 region has the DNA TGCAGTGTAGGGGGGCAGGGCCCTCTAAATCGGGAGACCCAGTACTTC. This rearrangement joins TRBV20-1 to TRBJ2-5; D may match TRBD1 or TRBD2 (6 bases each). V was clipped by 7 bases and J by 5 bases, with 26 bases between them. The CDR3 runs 16 residues. CDR1 is DFQATT and CDR2 is SNEGSKA in the germline V gene (reference sequence).

This clonotype was observed at least ten times. This sequence joins TRBV27 and TRBJ1-2; weak D call: TRBD1 (6 bases). Germline CDR1 MNHEY, CDR2 SMNVEV (reference sequence). V was clipped by 0 bases and J by 8 bases, with 16 bases between them. CDR3 length: 15 amino acids. The chain's CDR3 is CASSLSSGGAKGYTF. CDR3 DNA sequence: TGTGCCAGCAGTTTATCGAGTGGGGGCGCTAAGGGCTACACCTTC.

The chain combines TRBV20-1 with TRBJ2-3; D ambiguous. CDR1 is DFQATT, CDR2 SNEGSKA, per germline (reference sequence). With 4 bases removed from V and 6 bases from J, the gap between germline ends came to 17 bases. The CDR3 covers 14 residues. The CDR3 loop reads CSAIERQRSDTQYF. The CDR3 DNA reads TGCAGTGCTATAGAAAGGCAGAGGTCGGATACGCAGTATTTT.

This clonotype has only a few counts. V usage is TRBV12-3 or TRBV12-4 and J usage is TRBJ2-3; 7 positions agree with TRBD2. V gave up 6 bases and J gave up 6 bases; unmatched junction bases: 18. This CDR3 is built from 17 residues. CDR3 in amino acids: CASRGTGGSVYSDTQYF. The CDR3 DNA reads TGTGCCAGCAGGGGGACTGGCGGGAGCGTATATTCGGATACGCAGTATTTT.

This clonotype was seen repeatedly, ten times or more. V usage is TRBV27 and J usage is TRBJ2-7; D not resolved. In germline, CDR1 is MNHEY, CDR2 SMNVEV (reference sequence). The ends were cut back, 0 bases at V and 2 bases at J, with 8 bases in the middle. The CDR3 length is 14 residues. The CDR3 bases are TGTGCCAGCAGTTTATCCCCCAACACCTACGAGCAGTACTTC. Amino acids: CASSLSPNTYEQYF.

This clonotype was counted many times. The V call is TRBV6-1, the J call TRBJ1-1; D is unresolved. Trimming stripped 0 bases from V and 1 base from J, with 3 bases between. CDR1 and CDR2 (germline): MNHNS, SASEGT. The CDR3 runs to 13 residues. CDR3 protein: CASSEAENTEAFF. The CDR3 DNA reads TGTGCCAGCAGTGAAGCTGAGAACACTGAAGCTTTCTTT.

This clonotype was picked up a small number of times. The chain employs TRBV3-1 and TRBJ2-2, with TRBD1 matching 8 bases. The CDR3 runs to 17 residues. Germline CDR1 reads LGHDT; CDR2 reads YNNKEL (reference sequence). After removal of 4 bases from V and 5 bases from J, the junction contained 12 bases not matched to a gene. CDR3 residues: CASSPSLQGAGTGELFF. In DNA, the CDR3 is TGTGCCAGCAGCCCCTCACTCCAGGGGGCGGGAACCGGGGAGCTGTTTTTT.

The rearrangement uses TRBV15 and TRBJ2-6; 10 bases are a match to TRBD2. This CDR3 contains 19 residues. The germline V gene encodes CDR1 LNHNV and CDR2 YYDKDF (reference sequence). Trimming at V came to 1 base and at J to 0 bases, leaving 6 bases not matched to a gene. CDR3 nucleotides: TGTGCCACCAGCAGAGGGACTAGCGGTCTTTTCTCTGGGGCCAACGTCCTGACTTTC. Encoded protein: CATSRGTSGLFSGANVLTF.

This clonotype has only a few counts. This sequence joins TRBV10-3 and TRBJ2-5, with D perhaps TRBD1 (6 bases). V lost 6 bases to trimming and J lost 4 bases, with 12 bases between them. CDR1 and CDR2 from the germline V gene are ENHRY and SYGVKD. This CDR3 is built from 13 residues. In DNA, the CDR3 is TGTGCCATCAGCACGGCAGGGGTAGAGACCCAGTACTTC. This codes for CAISTAGVETQYF.